This T cell receptor beta chain was captured in a study of blood T cell repertoires in COVID-19. Using immunoSEQ multiplex PCR, the repertoire was profiled, and TCRdb retains in-frame clones only, with some absent. Among approximately 280,000 clones, 90% were seen once, and the ten largest hold around 1.7%. This study enrolled people aged about 18 to 90 from roughly 24 US geographic areas. Assignments of participants to cohorts depended upon their own reported clinical history. The specimen sequenced was PBMCs or T cells enriched from blood (not recorded which). The clonotype originates from a woman in her late teens or twenties with acute COVID-19.

The CDR3 DNA sequence: TGTGCCAGCAGTTTTACTTGGGAGCAGTACTTC. Translated, it gives CASSFTWEQYF. The chain couples TRBV6-2 or TRBV6-3 to TRBJ2-7; D remains unclear. The CDR3 has 11 amino acids. Looked up from germline, CDR1 is MNHEY and CDR2 is SVGEGT. The V gene lost 4 bases and the J gene lost 7 bases, with 8 bases spanning the gap.